The 29 T cell receptor beta chains given below trace back to one sample, sequenced in a study of blood T cell repertoires in COVID-19. Sequenced by immunoSEQ multiplex PCR; TCRdb stores in-frame clones only, minus some. Altogether 100,000 to 150,000 clones are present, more than 70% being singletons, with the ten largest covering 3.2%. What was sequenced was peripheral blood. All receptors derive from a woman older than 75 with COVID-19, enrolled during active disease.

This clone was picked up a small number of times. This sequence joins TRBV27 and TRBJ2-7, with 13 bases identical to TRBD2. CDR1 is MNHEY and CDR2 is SMNVEV in the germline V gene (reference sequence). CDR3 length: 17 residues. With 1 base clipped from V and 5 bases from J, the junction kept 8 bases outside the gene matches. CDR3 nucleotides: TGTGCCAGCAGTTTATTAACTAGCGGGAGGGCCCATCACGAGCAGTACTTC. Translation: CASSLLTSGRAHHEQYF.

This sequence joins TRBV19 and TRBJ1-6, with a possible D match to TRBD1 (6 bases). Trimming stripped 9 bases from V and 6 bases from J, with 12 bases between. The germline V gene encodes CDR1 LNHDA and CDR2 SQIVND (reference sequence). The CDR3 contains 13 residues. CDR3 DNA sequence: TGTGCCAGCACCGGGACATTTAATTCACCCCTCCACTTT. Its protein is CASTGTFNSPLHF.

The chain has TRBV9 and TRBJ2-1; 8 bases match TRBD2. V was pared by 4 bases and J by 15 bases, with 9 bases of the junction left unmatched. Germline-derived CDR1 and CDR2 are SGDLS and YYNGEE. The CDR3 sequence is 12 residues long. The CDR3 nucleotides read TGTGCCAGCAGCACCGGGGGGGGACTACTGTTCTTC. Its protein product is CASSTGGGLLFF.

The V call is TRBV18, the J call TRBJ2-2; TRBD2 aligns across 9 bases. CDR3 length: 18 residues. With V trimmed by 0 bases and J by 0 bases, 5 bases remained unmatched. The germline V gene has CDR1 KGHSH and CDR2 LQKENI. In DNA, the CDR3 is TGTGCCAGCTCACCACCACCTAGCGGGATCGCGAACACCGGGGAGCTGTTTTTT. This encodes CASSPPPSGIANTGELFF.

The chain has TRBV4-1 and TRBJ2-1; TRBD2 matches at 9 bases. Germline trimming cut 0 bases from V and 7 bases from J; bases unmatched to any gene: 7. The CDR3 extends over 16 amino acids. Germline CDR1 MGHRA, CDR2 YSYEKL. The CDR3 DNA follows: TGCGCCAGCAGCCAAGATTTTGCTAGCGGGATTAATGAGCAGTTCTTC. Translated, it gives CASSQDFASGINEQFF.

Here the CDR3 reads CASMGTGSSIAGELFF. The CDR3 nucleotides read TGTGCCAGTATGGGGACTGGGTCTTCCATTGCCGGGGAGCTGTTTTTT. The chain combines TRBV19 with TRBJ2-2; D possibly corresponds to TRBD2 (6 bases). Deletions cut 7 bases from V and 6 bases from J, with 21 bases between. Germline V gene data show CDR1 as LNHDA and CDR2 as SQIVND (reference sequence). The length of the CDR3 is 16 residues.

The chain links TRBV15 to TRBJ2-2, with D perhaps TRBD2 (5 bases). V was clipped by 0 bases and J by 3 bases, with 8 bases between them. The CDR3 runs to 15 residues. The germline V gene encodes CDR1 LNHNV and CDR2 YYDKDF (reference sequence). The CDR3 spells CATSRDIGDTGELFF. The CDR3 DNA follows: TGTGCCACCAGCAGAGATATCGGGGACACCGGGGAGCTGTTTTTT.

The chain joins TRBV27 to TRBJ1-2, with a possible D match to TRBD1 (6 bases). Germline values: CDR1 MNHEY, CDR2 SMNVEV (reference sequence). V gave up 0 bases and J gave up 2 bases, with 13 bases separating them. The CDR3 covers 16 residues. CDR3 nucleotides: TGTGCCAGCAGTTTATCCGGACAGAGAAGAAACTATGGCTACACCTTC. Protein product: CASSLSGQRRNYGYTF.

V usage is TRBV19 and J usage is TRBJ1-2, with TRBD1 as a possible D gene (6 bases). From germline, CDR1 is LNHDA and CDR2 SQIVND (reference sequence). This CDR3 has 14 amino acids. V was clipped by 5 bases and J by 4 bases, with 14 bases between them. CDR3 in amino acids: CASSSSGTRYGYTF. The CDR3 DNA reads TGTGCCAGTAGTTCCTCCGGGACACGCTATGGCTACACCTTC.

The chain employs TRBV7-2 and TRBJ2-5; the D gene is possibly TRBD1 (6 bases). Germline CDR1 is SGHTA and CDR2 is FQGNSA. CDR3 length: 15 amino acids. Trimming took 2 bases from V and 4 from J, leaving 14 bases between them. The CDR3 reads CASSLLGGGGETQYF. The CDR3, as DNA: TGTGCCAGCAGCTTACTCGGTGGGGGCGGAGAGACCCAGTACTTC. The entire variable domain, with the rest obtained from reference TRBV7-2 and TRBJ2-5, is as follows: GAGVSQSPSNKVTEKGKDVELRCDPISGHTALYWYRQSLGQGLEFLIYFQGNSAPDKSGLPSDRFSAERTGGSVSTLTIQRTQQEDSAVYLCASSLLGGGGETQYFGPGTRLLVL.

The chain has TRBV6-2 or TRBV6-3 and TRBJ1-1, with D hard to call. V lost 2 bases and J lost 2, with 9 bases in between. CDR3 length: 14 amino acids. The germline V gene has CDR1 MNHEY and CDR2 SVGEGT. The CDR3 loop is CASSYNGGNTEAFF. The CDR3 DNA follows: TGTGCCAGCAGTTACAACGGAGGAAACACTGAAGCTTTCTTT.

In its sample, this clone was seen once. The chain combines TRBV10-3 with TRBJ2-3, with 12 bases matching TRBD2. Trimming took 7 bases from V and 5 from J; bases not matched to a gene: 7. The V gene's germline CDR1 is ENHRY and CDR2 SYGVKD. The CDR3 contains 15 residues. The DNA for the CDR3 is TGTGCCATCACGACTAGCGGGAGTCCCGGAGATACGCAGTATTTT. It translates to CAITTSGSPGDTQYF.

The chain is built from TRBV5-1 and TRBJ2-7; TRBD2 matches 7 bases. The germline V gene encodes CDR1 SGHRS and CDR2 YFSETQ. This CDR3 has 14 amino acids. Trimming took 4 bases from V and 7 from J; bases not matched to a gene: 11. The CDR3 DNA sequence: TGCGCCAGCAGCCCCGGGGCGGGAGCGGAAGAGCAGTACTTC. The encoded protein is CASSPGAGAEEQYF.

The V call is TRBV10-3, the J call TRBJ2-6; no clear D. With 0 bases removed from V and 0 bases from J, the gap between germline ends came to 6 bases. Germline loops: CDR1 ENHRY, CDR2 SYGVKD. The CDR3 has 16 residues. The CDR3 loop reads CAISESASSGANVLTF. The CDR3 bases are TGTGCCATCAGTGAGTCAGCGTCCTCTGGGGCCAACGTCCTGACTTTC.

The chain recombines TRBV4-3 with TRBJ2-2; 8 bases match TRBD2. Germline values: CDR1 LGHNA, CDR2 YSLEER. Germline trimming cut 3 bases from V and 1 base from J; bases unmatched to any gene: 7. This CDR3 spans 17 amino acids. The CDR3 DNA reads as TGCGCCAGCAGCCAGGGACCGGGAGGGGTGAACACCGGGGAGCTGTTTTTT. Translation gives CASSQGPGGVNTGELFF.

The CDR3 bases are TGTGCCAGCAGCCCCGGACAGAATGAAAAACTGTTTTTT. This translates into CASSPGQNEKLFF. The chain has TRBV7-9 and TRBJ1-4; D may be TRBD1 (6 bases). Germline V CDR1 and CDR2: SEHNR, FQNEAQ (reference sequence). Trimming took off 5 bases at V and 5 bases at J, with 9 bases between the two ends. The CDR3 is 13 amino acids.

The genes are TRBV13 and TRBJ2-1; D is perhaps TRBD2 (6 bases). The germline CDR1 and CDR2 sequences are PRHDT and FYEKMQ (reference sequence). This CDR3 region has 15 residues. Deletions cut 3 bases from V and 9 bases from J, with 18 bases between. The CDR3 DNA follows: TGTGCCAGCAGCTTTCGGTCACTAGCAGTTGGTGAGCAGTTCTTC. Its translation: CASSFRSLAVGEQFF.

The rearrangement uses TRBV28 and TRBJ1-5, with D hard to call. V shed 2 bases and J shed 2 bases, with 10 bases lying between them. The CDR3 totals 15 residues. CDR1 and CDR2 from the germline V gene are MDHEN and SYDVKM. The CDR3: CASSLGGVRNQPQHF. CDR3 bases: TGTGCCAGCAGTTTAGGCGGGGTGCGCAATCAGCCCCAGCATTTT.

This chain uses TRBV19 with TRBJ1-1, with 7 bases identical to TRBD1. Germline trimming cut 5 bases from V and 4 bases from J; bases unmatched to any gene: 10. Germline-derived CDR1 and CDR2 are LNHDA and SQIVND (reference sequence). CDR3 length: 15 residues. The CDR3 here is CASSGETGRGTEAFF. In nucleotides, the CDR3 is TGTGCCAGTAGTGGGGAGACAGGGAGAGGCACTGAAGCTTTCTTT.

V is TRBV28 and J is TRBJ2-3; D is possibly TRBD2 (6 bases). With 7 bases removed from V and 4 bases from J, the gap between germline ends came to 15 bases. The germline V gene encodes CDR1 MDHEN and CDR2 SYDVKM. This CDR3 has 14 residues. This CDR3 reads CASNGGSWSDTQYF. For the CDR3, the DNA is TGTGCCAGCAATGGAGGGAGTTGGTCAGATACGCAGTATTTT.

The chain recombines TRBV7-2 with TRBJ2-2; tentative D call: TRBD1 (6 bases). This CDR3 has 16 residues. V was cut by 2 bases and J by 6 bases, with 16 bases left in between. Germline V lookup: CDR1 SGHTA, CDR2 FQGNSA. CDR3 sequence: CASSLPQGWGSGELFF. CDR3 sequence (DNA): TGTGCCAGCAGCTTACCACAGGGTTGGGGGTCCGGGGAGCTGTTTTTT.

This clone appeared once. The V gene is TRBV28, the J gene TRBJ1-3; 9 bases line up with TRBD1. The germline V gene has CDR1 MDHEN and CDR2 SYDVKM. The V segment lost 6 bases and the J segment 2 bases; nucleotides outside the gene matches: 5. The CDR3 has 15 amino acids. The CDR3: CASSKDRGAGNTIYF. CDR3 nucleotide sequence: TGTGCCAGCAGCAAAGACAGGGGGGCTGGAAACACCATATATTTT. The full variable domain, its missing parts supplied by reference TRBV28 and TRBJ1-3, is DVKVTQSSRYLVKRTGEKVFLECVQDMDHENMFWYRQDPGLGLRLIYFSYDVKMKEKGDIPEGYSVSREKKERFSLILESASTNQTSMYLCASSKDRGAGNTIYFGEGSWLTVV.

In its sample, this clone was seen once. The CDR3 sequence: CASSQPPGDTQYF. Written as DNA, the CDR3 is TGTGCCAGCAGCCAGCCCCCGGGAGATACGCAGTATTTT. The genes are TRBV28 and TRBJ2-3, with unresolved D. CDR1 is MDHEN and CDR2 is SYDVKM in the germline V gene. The V and J ends lost 6 bases and 5 bases respectively, with 12 bases between them. The CDR3 sequence is 13 residues long.

The chain couples TRBV6-5 to TRBJ2-1, with 9 bases fitting TRBD2. The CDR3 consists of 15 residues. With 6 bases clipped from V and 3 bases from J, the junction kept 6 bases outside the gene matches. The V gene's germline CDR1 is MNHEY and CDR2 SVGAGI. The CDR3 loop is CASRSASGDYNEQFF. CDR3 in DNA: TGTGCCAGCAGGTCCGCTAGCGGGGACTACAATGAGCAGTTCTTC.

The V and J genes are TRBV6-5 and TRBJ1-1, with 7 bases that match TRBD1. This CDR3 has 14 amino acids. J was trimmed by 4 bases and V by 7 bases; bases with no gene match: 9. CDR1 is MNHEY, CDR2 SVGAGI, per germline. The CDR3 sequence is CASTLRQGGTEAFF. The CDR3 DNA is TGTGCCAGCACCCTACGACAGGGTGGCACTGAAGCTTTCTTT.

The V gene is TRBV7-8, the J gene TRBJ2-7; D perhaps matches TRBD1 (6 bases). V lost 4 bases, J lost 5 bases, and 12 bases lay in between. The germline gives CDR1 SGHVS, CDR2 FQNEAQ. The CDR3 runs 13 residues. The CDR3 bases are TGTGCCAGCAGCTCGGACAGTCCTAACGAGCAGTACTTC. This sequence encodes CASSSDSPNEQYF.

This clone has more than one count but fewer than ten. V usage is TRBV7-2 and J usage is TRBJ2-7, with 10 bases aligning to TRBD2. The V segment lost 4 bases and the J segment 6 bases; nucleotides outside the gene matches: 6. The CDR3 length is 14 residues. Germline V gives CDR1 SGHTA, CDR2 FQGNSA. The CDR3 bases are TGTGCCAGCAGCTCTCTAGCGGGAGTCGGCGAGCAGTACTTC. This sequence encodes CASSSLAGVGEQYF. The whole variable domain, remainder taken from reference TRBV7-2 and TRBJ2-7, is GAGVSQSPSNKVTEKGKDVELRCDPISGHTALYWYRQSLGQGLEFLIYFQGNSAPDKSGLPSDRFSAERTGGSVSTLTIQRTQQEDSAVYLCASSSLAGVGEQYFGPGTRLTVT.

This rearrangement joins TRBV20-1 to TRBJ1-1; D is unclear. Trimming stripped 6 bases from V and 7 bases from J, with 12 bases between. The CDR3 spans 11 residues. Germline CDR1 and CDR2: DFQATT and SNEGSKA (reference sequence). The CDR3 sequence is CSAPRSGEAFF. As DNA, the CDR3 is TGCAGTGCACCGCGGAGTGGTGAAGCTTTCTTT.

Comment on this clone: One end of the junction fails to match germline, which may point to a read error. The gene calls are TRBV10-1 and TRBJ2-7, with TRBD1 as a possible D gene (5 bases). The CDR3 loop spans 11 amino acids. Germline V gene lookup returns CDR1 WNHNN and CDR2 SYGVQD (reference sequence). The CDR3 DNA reads TGCGCCAGCTATGTTTGGGGCAAAGAGAACTTC. Translating gives CASYVWGKENF.